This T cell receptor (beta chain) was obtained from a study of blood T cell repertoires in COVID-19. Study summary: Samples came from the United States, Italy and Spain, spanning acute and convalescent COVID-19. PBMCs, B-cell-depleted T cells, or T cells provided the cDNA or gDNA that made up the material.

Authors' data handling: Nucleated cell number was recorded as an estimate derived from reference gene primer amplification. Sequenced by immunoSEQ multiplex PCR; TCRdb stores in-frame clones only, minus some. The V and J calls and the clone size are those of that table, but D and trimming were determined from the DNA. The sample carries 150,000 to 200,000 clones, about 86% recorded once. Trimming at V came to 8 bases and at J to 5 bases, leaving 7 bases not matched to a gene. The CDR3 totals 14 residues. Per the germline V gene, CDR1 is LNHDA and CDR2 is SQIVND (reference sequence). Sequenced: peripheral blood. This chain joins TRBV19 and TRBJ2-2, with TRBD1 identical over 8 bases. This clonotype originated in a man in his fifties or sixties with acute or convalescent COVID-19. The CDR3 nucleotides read TGTGCCAGTTTACAGGGGGGAAGGACCGGGGAGCTGTTTTTT. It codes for CASLQGGRTGELFF.